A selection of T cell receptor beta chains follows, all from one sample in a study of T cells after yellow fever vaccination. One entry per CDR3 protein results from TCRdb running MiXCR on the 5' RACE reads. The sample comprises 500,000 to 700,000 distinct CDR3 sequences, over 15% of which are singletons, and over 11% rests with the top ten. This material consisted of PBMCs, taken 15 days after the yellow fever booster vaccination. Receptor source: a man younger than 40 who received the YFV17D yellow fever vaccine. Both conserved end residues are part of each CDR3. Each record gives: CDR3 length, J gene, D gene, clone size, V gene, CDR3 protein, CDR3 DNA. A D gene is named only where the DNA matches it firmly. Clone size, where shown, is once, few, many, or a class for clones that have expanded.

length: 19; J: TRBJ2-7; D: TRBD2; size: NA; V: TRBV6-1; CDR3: CASTHPPGTSGRAIYEQYF; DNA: TGTGCCAGCACCCATCCCCCCGGGACTAGCGGGAGGGCCATCTACGAGCAGTACTTC
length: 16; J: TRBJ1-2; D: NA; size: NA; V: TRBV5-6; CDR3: CASSLLGGQGIYGYTF; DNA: TGTGCCAGCAGCTTGCTAGGCGGGCAGGGGATATATGGCTACACCTTC
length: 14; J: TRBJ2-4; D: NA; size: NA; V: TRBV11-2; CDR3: CASSSAAEKNIQYF; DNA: TGTGCCAGCAGCTCCGCGGCGGAGAAAAACATTCAGTACTTC
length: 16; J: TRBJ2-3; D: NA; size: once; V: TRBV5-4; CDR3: CASSLELRGPGDTQYF; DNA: TGTGCCAGCAGCTTGGAGCTTCGAGGGCCAGGGGATACGCAGTATTTT
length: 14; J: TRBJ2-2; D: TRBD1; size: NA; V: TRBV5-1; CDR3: CASSKGQSTGELFF; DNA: TGCGCCAGCAGCAAGGGACAGAGCACCGGGGAGCTGTTTTTT
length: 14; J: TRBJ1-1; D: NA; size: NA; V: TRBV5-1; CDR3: CASRINTGRAEAFF; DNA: TGCGCCAGCCGCATTAACACAGGGAGGGCTGAAGCTTTCTTT
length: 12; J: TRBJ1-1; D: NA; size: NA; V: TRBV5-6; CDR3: CASSLGGDAAFF; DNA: TGTGCCAGCAGCTTAGGGGGTGATGCAGCTTTCTTT
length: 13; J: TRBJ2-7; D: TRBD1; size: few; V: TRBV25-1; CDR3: CASRTGGRHEQYF; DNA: TGTGCCAGCCGCACAGGGGGCCGGCACGAGCAGTACTTC
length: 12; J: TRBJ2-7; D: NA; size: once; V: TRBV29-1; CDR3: CSVVGSVYEQYF; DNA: TGCAGCGTAGTCGGCTCCGTCTACGAGCAGTACTTC
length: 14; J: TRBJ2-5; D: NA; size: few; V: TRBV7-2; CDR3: CASSLDTGWETQYF; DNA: TGTGCCAGCAGCTTAGATACAGGTTGGGAGACCCAGTACTTC
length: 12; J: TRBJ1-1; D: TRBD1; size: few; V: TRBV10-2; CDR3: CAAGQEGTEAFF; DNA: TGCGCCGCAGGACAGGAGGGCACTGAAGCTTTCTTT
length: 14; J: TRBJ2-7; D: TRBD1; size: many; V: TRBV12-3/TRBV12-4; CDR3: CASTKTGGEYEQYF; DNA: TGTGCCAGCACCAAGACAGGGGGCGAATACGAGCAGTACTTC
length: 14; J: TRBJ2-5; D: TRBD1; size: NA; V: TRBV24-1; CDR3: CATSPSGGKETQYF; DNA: TGTGCCACCAGCCCGTCAGGGGGCAAGGAGACCCAGTACTTC